This record covers a single TCR beta chain. Antigen: not known. Clones were read by immunoSEQ multiplex PCR, and TCRdb kept only the in-frame ones, dropping some. The table lists 70,000 or so clones, 82% of them singletons. This record belongs to a study of radiation and T cells in renal cell carcinoma. Findings and limits, study-wide: From baseline, blood top tumor clonotypes peaked at 2 weeks post-radiation.

The germline V gene has CDR1 SGHTA and CDR2 FQGNSA. V was trimmed by 10 bases and J by 5 bases, leaving 14 bases between them. This CDR3 is 13 amino acids long. Time point reported: blood 2 weeks post-SBRT. Treatment denoted: 15 Gy SBRT to primary tumor, nephrectomy 4 weeks later. Specimen: blood, collected from a patient whose treatment included radiotherapy and nephrectomy. The V call is TRBV7-2, the J call TRBJ2-2; possibly TRBD2 for D (6 bases). This TCR was sampled from a man in his fifties or sixties with renal cell carcinoma. CDR3 DNA sequence: TGTGCCAATTGGAGGGCAGGTACCGGGGAGCTGTTTTTT. This encodes CANWRAGTGELFF. The full variable domain, its missing parts supplied by reference TRBV7-2 and TRBJ2-2, is GAGVSQSPSNKVTEKGKDVELRCDPISGHTALYWYRQSLGQGLEFLIYFQGNSAPDKSGLPSDRFSAERTGGSVSTLTIQRTQQEDSAVYLCANWRAGTGELFFGEGSRLTVL.